This T cell receptor beta chain was recovered during a study of blood T cell repertoires in COVID-19. Study overall: Specimens from acute and convalescent COVID-19 originated in the United States, Italy and Spain.

Original processing methods: Cell counts per sample came from amplifying reference gene primers. Only in-frame clones appear in the TCRdb table, and some are missing; sequencing was by immunoSEQ multiplex PCR. Clonal size and the V and J genes are those of that table, whereas D and trimming came from the DNA. Seen here are about 150,000 clones, about four fifths observed once, and the top ten hold around 3.5%. The CDR3 is made up of 13 amino acids. Trimming cost V 8 bases and J 9 bases, with 17 bases left between them. CDR1 is LNHDA, CDR2 SQIVND, per germline (reference sequence). The chain combines TRBV19 with TRBJ1-3; D gene unclear. Input material: peripheral blood. This sequence originates from a woman at least 80 years old with acute or convalescent COVID-19. For the CDR3, the DNA is TGTGCCAGTTCGGCGACACAACAGTTCACCATATATTTT. Translated, it gives CASSATQQFTIYF.